Below are 9 T cell receptor beta chains sequenced from a single sample in a study of shared clonotypes between healthy human individuals (dated by TCRdb to about 2020). The library was produced with the immunoSEQ multiplex PCR assay. TCRdb carries this immuneACCESS record with in-frame sequences only. Its versions omit some clonotypes, under half of them owing to an unresolved V gene in the studies checked, with the rest unexplained. The sample includes over 400,000 clones, with over 70% observed a single time. The ten largest clones take up roughly an eighth of the sample. Sequencing input: PBMCs. Every receptor here comes from a woman between 40 and 55 years old in good health. Some clones in this sample may be carry-over from other donors' samples.

V is TRBV27 and J is TRBJ1-4; no definite D call. CDR3 size: 15 residues. Trimming left V 8 bases short and J 0 bases short, with 13 bases between. Germline CDR1 and CDR2: MNHEY and SMNVEV (reference sequence). For the CDR3, the DNA is TGTGCCAGCTCCCGATCGGGTACAACTAATGAAAAACTGTTTTTT. Translated, it gives CASSRSGTTNEKLFF.

Comments on this clone: It is likely a read error: a sequence one base away is far more abundant. This chain uses TRBV28 with TRBJ1-1, with D possibly matching TRBD1 (6 bases). V lost 5 bases to trimming and J lost 1 base, with 14 bases between them. The CDR3 is made up of 15 amino acids. From germline, CDR1 is MDHEN and CDR2 SYDVKM. As DNA, the CDR3 is TGTGCCAGCAGTGCCGCCGGGACACCGAACACTGAAGCTTTCTTT. Its protein product is CASSAAGTPNTEAFF. Supplemented by reference TRBV28 and TRBJ1-1, the full variable domain reads DVKVTQSSRYLVKRTGEKVFLECVQDMDHENMFWYRQDPGLGLRLIYFSYDVKMKEKGDIPEGYSVSREKKERFSLILESASTNQTSMYLCASSAAGTPNTEAFFGQGTRLTVV.

The chain uses TRBV19 and TRBJ1-1; 8 positions agree with TRBD1. Germline V CDR1 and CDR2: LNHDA, SQIVND (reference sequence). The CDR3 sequence is 14 residues long. J was trimmed by 8 bases and V by 4 bases; bases with no gene match: 9. The chain's CDR3 is CASSNRGVGVEAFF. CDR3 coding DNA: TGTGCCAGTAGTAACAGGGGGGTCGGCGTAGAAGCTTTCTTT. Full variable domain (outside the CDR3, taken from reference TRBV19 and TRBJ1-1): DGGITQSPKYLFRKEGQNVTLSCEQNLNHDAMYWYRQDPGQGLRLIYYSQIVNDFQKGDIAEGYSVSREKKESFPLTVTSAQKNPTAFYLCASSNRGVGVEAFFGQGTRLTVV.

The V call is TRBV18, the J call TRBJ1-4, with D unresolved. The CDR3 has 15 amino acids. Looked up from germline, CDR1 is KGHSH and CDR2 is LQKENI. V was clipped by 2 bases and J by 5 bases, with 12 bases between them. CDR3 protein: CASSPGWESNEKLFF. CDR3 DNA sequence: TGTGCCAGCTCACCAGGTTGGGAATCGAATGAAAAACTGTTTTTT.

This chain connects TRBV23-1 to TRBJ2-5; a weak D match, TRBD2 (5 bases). TRBV23-1 is identified as an open reading frame with a role that is uncertain. The CDR3 runs 17 residues. V shed 2 bases and J shed 5 bases, with 21 bases lying between them. CDR3 loop: CASSQTKGSQSGETQYF. The CDR3 DNA follows: TGCGCCAGCAGTCAAACAAAGGGATCCCAGTCGGGGGAGACCCAGTACTTC.

The V and J genes are TRBV19 and TRBJ2-7; 10 bases are shared with TRBD2. The CDR3 runs to 15 residues. V shed 0 bases and J 1 base; nucleotides not matched to a gene: 0. Germline V CDR1 and CDR2: LNHDA, SQIVND (reference sequence). Here the CDR3 reads CASSIELAGSYEQYF. DNA for the CDR3: TGTGCCAGTAGTATAGAACTAGCGGGATCCTACGAGCAGTACTTC.

A word on this clone: A far larger clone is one base from this, pointing to a likely read error. The V call is TRBV6-1, the J call TRBJ2-1; no definite D call. CDR1 and CDR2 (germline): MNHNS, SASEGT. This CDR3 spans 13 amino acids. As DNA, the CDR3 is TGTACCAGCAGTGAAGCCGTCGAGAATGAGCAGTTCTTC. Amino acids: CTSSEAVENEQFF.

The chain has TRBV9 and TRBJ2-7, with 10 positions matching TRBD2. The ends lost 4 bases at V and 0 bases at J; junction bases unmatched: 4. This CDR3 has 15 amino acids. Germline assignment: CDR1 SGDLS and CDR2 YYNGEE. CDR3 nucleotides: TGTGCCAGCAGCCCGGGACTAGCGAGCTCCTACGAGCAGTACTTC. It specifies CASSPGLASSYEQYF.

This chain connects TRBV9 to TRBJ1-1; D remains ambiguous. V was cut by 4 bases and J by 1 base, with 5 bases left in between. CDR3 length equals 12 residues. From germline, CDR1 is SGDLS and CDR2 YYNGEE. The CDR3 bases are TGTGCCAGCAGCCGGGGGAACACTGAAGCTTTCTTT. The encoded protein is CASSRGNTEAFF.